This TCR beta chain was sequenced during a study of molecular identifiers for immune sequencing clone quantification. The CDR3 runs 14 residues. The V gene's germline CDR1 is SEHNR and CDR2 FQNEAQ (reference sequence). TCRdb called the PCR reads again in MiXCR, with one record for every CDR3 protein. The data hold some 580,000 distinct CDR3 sequences, with roughly 25% observed a single time. Concerning this clonotype itself: A much larger clone lies one base from this, so it may be a read error.

Sequences were obtained from naive CD8+ T cells from blood, with Jurkat cell RNA spiked in. Subset defined: FACS-sorted CD8+CD4-CCR7+CD45RA+ naive T cells. The TCR comes from a human donor in good health. Some libraries in this study had Jurkat cell RNA spiked in. V and J are TRBV7-9 and TRBJ2-7, with TRBD2 matching over 7 bases. CDR3 DNA: TGTGCCAGAAGCTTAGCGGGCCCGGGGTACGAGCAGTACTTC. It specifies CARSLAGPGYEQYF. The whole variable domain, remainder taken from reference TRBV7-9 and TRBJ2-7, is DTGVSQNPRHKITKRGQNVTFRCDPISEHNRLYWYRQTLGQGPEFLTYFQNEAQLEKSRLLSDRFSAERPKGSFSTLEIQRTEQGDSAMYLCARSLAGPGYEQYFGPGTRLTVT.